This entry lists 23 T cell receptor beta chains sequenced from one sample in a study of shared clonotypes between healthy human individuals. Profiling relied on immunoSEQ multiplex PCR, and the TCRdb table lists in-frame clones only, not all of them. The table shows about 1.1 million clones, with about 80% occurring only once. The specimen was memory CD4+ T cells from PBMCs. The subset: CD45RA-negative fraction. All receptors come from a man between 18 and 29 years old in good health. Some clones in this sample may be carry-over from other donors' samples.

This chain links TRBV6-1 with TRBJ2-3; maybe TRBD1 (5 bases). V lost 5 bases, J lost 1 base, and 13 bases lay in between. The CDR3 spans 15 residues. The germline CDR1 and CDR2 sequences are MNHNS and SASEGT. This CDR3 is CASSRDVGGTDTQYF. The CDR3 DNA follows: TGTGCCAGCAGTAGGGATGTAGGGGGCACAGATACGCAGTATTTT.

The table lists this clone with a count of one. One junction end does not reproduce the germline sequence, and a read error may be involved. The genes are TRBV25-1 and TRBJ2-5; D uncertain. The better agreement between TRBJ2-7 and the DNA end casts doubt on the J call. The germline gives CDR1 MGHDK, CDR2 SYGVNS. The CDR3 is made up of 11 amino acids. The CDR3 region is CAGSRAYEQYF. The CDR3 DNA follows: TGTGCCGGCAGTAGGGCCTACGAGCAGTACTTC.

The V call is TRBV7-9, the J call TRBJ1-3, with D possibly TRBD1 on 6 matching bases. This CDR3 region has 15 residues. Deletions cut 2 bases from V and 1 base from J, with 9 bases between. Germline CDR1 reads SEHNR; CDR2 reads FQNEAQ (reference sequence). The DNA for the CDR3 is TGTGCCAGCAGCTTACGCGGACAGTCTGGAAACACCATATATTTT. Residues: CASSLRGQSGNTIYF.

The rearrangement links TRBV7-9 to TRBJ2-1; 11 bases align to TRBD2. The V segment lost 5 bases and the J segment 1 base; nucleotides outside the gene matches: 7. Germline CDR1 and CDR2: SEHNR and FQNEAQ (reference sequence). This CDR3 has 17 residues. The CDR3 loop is CASSRQGTSGSYNEQFF. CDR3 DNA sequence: TGTGCCAGCAGCCGACAGGGGACTAGCGGTTCCTACAATGAGCAGTTCTTC.

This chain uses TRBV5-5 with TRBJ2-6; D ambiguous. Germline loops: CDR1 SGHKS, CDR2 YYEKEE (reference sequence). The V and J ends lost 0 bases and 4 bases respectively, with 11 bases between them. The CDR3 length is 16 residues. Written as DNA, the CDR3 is TGTGCCAGCAGCTTGGTCCCCCGTGGGGGGGCCAACGTCCTGACTTTC. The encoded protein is CASSLVPRGGANVLTF.

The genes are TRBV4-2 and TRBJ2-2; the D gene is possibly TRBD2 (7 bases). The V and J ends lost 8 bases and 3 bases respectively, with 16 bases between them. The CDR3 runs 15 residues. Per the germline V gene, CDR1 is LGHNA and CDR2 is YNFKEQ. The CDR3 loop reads CASGGAFLDTGELFF. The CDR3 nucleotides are TGTGCCAGCGGGGGGGCGTTTTTGGACACCGGGGAGCTGTTTTTT.

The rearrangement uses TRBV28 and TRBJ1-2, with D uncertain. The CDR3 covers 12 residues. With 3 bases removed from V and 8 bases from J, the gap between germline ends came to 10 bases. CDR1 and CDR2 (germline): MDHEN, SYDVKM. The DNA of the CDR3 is TGTGCCAGCAGTTTTGGGATGGGCGGCTACACCTTC. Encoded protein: CASSFGMGGYTF.

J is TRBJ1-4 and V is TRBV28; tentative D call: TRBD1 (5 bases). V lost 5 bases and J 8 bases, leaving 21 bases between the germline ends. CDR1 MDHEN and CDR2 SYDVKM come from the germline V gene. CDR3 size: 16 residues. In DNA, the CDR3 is TGTGCCAGCAGTGCCCGGGGGGGAGCAAGTGGGGAAAAACTGTTTTTT. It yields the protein CASSARGGASGEKLFF.

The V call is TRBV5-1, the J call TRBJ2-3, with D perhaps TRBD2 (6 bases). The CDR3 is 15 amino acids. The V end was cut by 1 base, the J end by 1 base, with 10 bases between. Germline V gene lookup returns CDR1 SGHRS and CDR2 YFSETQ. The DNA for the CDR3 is TGCGCCAGCAGCTTGTTATCTAGCGGCACAGATACGCAGTATTTT. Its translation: CASSLLSSGTDTQYF.

The CDR3 protein is CASSLGGTSKGLSVQQYF. The CDR3 region has the DNA TGTGCCAGCAGCTTGGGGGGGACTAGCAAAGGGTTAAGCGTTCAGCAGTACTTC. The V and J genes are TRBV5-4 and TRBJ2-7; TRBD2 agrees at 9 bases. From germline, CDR1 is SGHNT and CDR2 YYREEE (reference sequence). Trimming at V came to 0 bases and at J to 8 bases, leaving 18 bases not matched to a gene. This CDR3 region has 18 residues. Filled out from reference TRBV5-4 and TRBJ2-7, the complete variable domain reads ETGVTQSPTHLIKTRGQQVTLRCSSQSGHNTVSWYQQALGQGPQFIFQYYREEENGRGNFPPRFSGLQFPNYSSELNVNALELDDSALYLCASSLGGTSKGLSVQQYFGPGTRLTVT.

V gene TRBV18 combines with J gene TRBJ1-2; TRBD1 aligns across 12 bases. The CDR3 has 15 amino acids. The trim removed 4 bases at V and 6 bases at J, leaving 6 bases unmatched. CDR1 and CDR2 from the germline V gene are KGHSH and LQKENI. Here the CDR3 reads CASSLGTGGADGYTF. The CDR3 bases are TGTGCCAGCTCACTGGGGACAGGGGGCGCAGATGGCTACACCTTC.

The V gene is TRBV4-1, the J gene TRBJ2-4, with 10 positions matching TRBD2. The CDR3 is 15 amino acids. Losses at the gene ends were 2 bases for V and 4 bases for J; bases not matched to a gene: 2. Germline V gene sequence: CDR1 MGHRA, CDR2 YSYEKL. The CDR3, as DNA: TGCGCCAGCAGCCAACCGACTAGCGGGAAAAACATTCAGTACTTC. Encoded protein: CASSQPTSGKNIQYF.

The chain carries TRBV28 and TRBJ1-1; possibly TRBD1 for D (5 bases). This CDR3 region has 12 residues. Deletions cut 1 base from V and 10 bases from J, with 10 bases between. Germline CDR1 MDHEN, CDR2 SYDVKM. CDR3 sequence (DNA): TGTGCCAGCAGTTTATCCAGGGTTCGAGCTTTCTTT. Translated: CASSLSRVRAFF.

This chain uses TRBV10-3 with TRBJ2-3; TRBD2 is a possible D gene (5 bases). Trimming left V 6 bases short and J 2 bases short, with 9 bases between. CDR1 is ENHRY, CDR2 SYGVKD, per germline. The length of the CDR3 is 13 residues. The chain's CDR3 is CAISPRDTDTQYF. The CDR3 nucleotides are TGTGCCATCAGCCCCCGGGACACAGATACGCAGTATTTT.

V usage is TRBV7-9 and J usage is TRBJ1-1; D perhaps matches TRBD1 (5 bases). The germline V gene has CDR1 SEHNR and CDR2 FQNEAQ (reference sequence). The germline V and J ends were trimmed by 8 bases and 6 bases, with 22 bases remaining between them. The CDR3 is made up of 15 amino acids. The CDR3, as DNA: TGTGCCAGCGGGTTTTTGGGGCGAGGTGGCGCTGAAGCTTTCTTT. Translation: CASGFLGRGGAEAFF.

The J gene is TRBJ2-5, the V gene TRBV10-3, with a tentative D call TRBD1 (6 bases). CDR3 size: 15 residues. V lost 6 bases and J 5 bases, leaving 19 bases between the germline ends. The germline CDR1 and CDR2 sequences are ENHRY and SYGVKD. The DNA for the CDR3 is TGTGCCATCAGCCTGGGGCAGGGGTACGCCGAGACCCAGTACTTC. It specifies CAISLGQGYAETQYF.

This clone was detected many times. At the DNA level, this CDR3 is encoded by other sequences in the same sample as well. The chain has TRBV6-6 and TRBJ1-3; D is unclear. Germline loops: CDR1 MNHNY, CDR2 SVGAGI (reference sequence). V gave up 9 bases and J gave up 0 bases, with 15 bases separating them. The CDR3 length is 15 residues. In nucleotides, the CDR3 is TGTGCCAGTTCTCACCGGGCTAGCTCTGGAAACACCATATATTTT. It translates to CASSHRASSGNTIYF.

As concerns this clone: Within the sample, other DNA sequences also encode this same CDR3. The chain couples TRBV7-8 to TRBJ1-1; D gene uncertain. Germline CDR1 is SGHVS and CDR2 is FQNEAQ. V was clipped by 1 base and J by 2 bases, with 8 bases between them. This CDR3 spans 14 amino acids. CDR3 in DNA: TGTGCCAGCAGCTTAGTGGCAGGTAACACTGAAGCTTTCTTT. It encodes CASSLVAGNTEAFF.

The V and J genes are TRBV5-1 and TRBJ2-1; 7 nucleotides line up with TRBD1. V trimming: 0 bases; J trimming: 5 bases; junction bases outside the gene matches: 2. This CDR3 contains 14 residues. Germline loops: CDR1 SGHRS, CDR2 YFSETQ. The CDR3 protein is CASSLGQGDNEQFF. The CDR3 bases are TGCGCCAGCAGCTTGGGACAGGGAGACAATGAGCAGTTCTTC.

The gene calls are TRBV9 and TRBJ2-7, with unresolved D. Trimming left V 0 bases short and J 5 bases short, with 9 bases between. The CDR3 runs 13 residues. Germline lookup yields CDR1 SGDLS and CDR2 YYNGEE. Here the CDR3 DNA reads TGTGCCAGCAGCGTAGATACTGGGGACGAGCAGTACTTC. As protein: CASSVDTGDEQYF.

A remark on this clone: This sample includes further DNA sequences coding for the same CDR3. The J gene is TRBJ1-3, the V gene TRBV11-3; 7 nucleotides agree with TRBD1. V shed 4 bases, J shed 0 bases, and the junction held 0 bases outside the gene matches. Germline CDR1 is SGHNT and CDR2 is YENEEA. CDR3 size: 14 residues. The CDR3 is CASSSGGSGNTIYF. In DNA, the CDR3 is TGTGCCAGCAGCTCAGGGGGCTCTGGAAACACCATATATTTT.

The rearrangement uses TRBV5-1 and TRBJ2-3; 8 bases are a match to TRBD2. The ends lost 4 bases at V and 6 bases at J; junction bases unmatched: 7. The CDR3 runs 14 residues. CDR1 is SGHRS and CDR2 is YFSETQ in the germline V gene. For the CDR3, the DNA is TGCGCCAGCAGCCCGCGGGGGGTTGGGGATACGCAGTATTTT. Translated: CASSPRGVGDTQYF.

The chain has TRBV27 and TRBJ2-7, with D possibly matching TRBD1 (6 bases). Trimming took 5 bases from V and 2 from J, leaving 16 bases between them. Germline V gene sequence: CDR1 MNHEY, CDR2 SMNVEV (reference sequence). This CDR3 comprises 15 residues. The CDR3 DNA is TGTGCCAGCAGTCACCCAACCAGGGGCCCCTACGAGCAGTACTTC. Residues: CASSHPTRGPYEQYF.